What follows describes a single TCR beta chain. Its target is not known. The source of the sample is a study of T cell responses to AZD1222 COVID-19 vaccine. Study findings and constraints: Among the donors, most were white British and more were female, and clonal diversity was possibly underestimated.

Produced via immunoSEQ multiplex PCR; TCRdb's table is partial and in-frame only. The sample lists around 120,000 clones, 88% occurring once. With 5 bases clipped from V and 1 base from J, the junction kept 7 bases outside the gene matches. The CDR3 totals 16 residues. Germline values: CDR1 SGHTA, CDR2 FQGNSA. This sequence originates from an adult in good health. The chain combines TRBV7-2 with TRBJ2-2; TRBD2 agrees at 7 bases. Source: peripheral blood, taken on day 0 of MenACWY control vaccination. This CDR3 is CASSERLARNTGELFF. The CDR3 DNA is TGTGCCAGCAGCGAGCGACTAGCCAGGAACACCGGGGAGCTGTTTTTT.